This TCR beta chain is drawn from a study of T cell responses to AZD1222 COVID-19 vaccine. In the study overall: Pooling covered second doses at about 4 or about 12 weeks. Broader study findings: At baseline, seropositivity was found in only a handful of AZD1222 recipients. Repertoires were sampled only after the peak T cell response.

About this clone: The antigen remains unidentified.

The CDR3 is 16 amino acids. The germline CDR1 and CDR2 sequences are SGHNT and YYREEE (reference sequence). V lost 4 bases to trimming and J lost 2 bases; unmatched junction nucleotides: 12. Sequencing was performed with immunoSEQ multiplex PCR; in TCRdb, only in-frame clones are kept and a portion is missing. The sample holds about 100,000 clones, roughly 84% seen once. The material sequenced was peripheral blood, taken on day 0 of AZD1222 vaccination. This chain connects TRBV5-4 to TRBJ2-7; TRBD2 matches 7 bases. This receptor was obtained from an adult in good health. For the CDR3, the DNA is TGTGCCAGCAGCCCGGGGGGTGGGCAGGGAGCCTACGAGCAGTACTTC. Encoded protein: CASSPGGGQGAYEQYF. Together with reference TRBV5-4 and TRBJ2-7, the CDR3 gives the full variable domain: ETGVTQSPTHLIKTRGQQVTLRCSSQSGHNTVSWYQQALGQGPQFIFQYYREEENGRGNFPPRFSGLQFPNYSSELNVNALELDDSALYLCASSPGGGQGAYEQYFGPGTRLTVT.